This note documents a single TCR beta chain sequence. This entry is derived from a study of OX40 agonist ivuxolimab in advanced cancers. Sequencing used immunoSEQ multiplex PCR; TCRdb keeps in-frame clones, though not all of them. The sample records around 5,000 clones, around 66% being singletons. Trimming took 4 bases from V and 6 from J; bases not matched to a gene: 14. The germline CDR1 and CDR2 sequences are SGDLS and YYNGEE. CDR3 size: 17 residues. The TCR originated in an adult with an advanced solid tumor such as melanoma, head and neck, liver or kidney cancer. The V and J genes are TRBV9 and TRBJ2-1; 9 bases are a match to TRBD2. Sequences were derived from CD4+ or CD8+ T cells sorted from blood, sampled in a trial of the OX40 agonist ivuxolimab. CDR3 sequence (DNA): TGTGCCAGCAGCCCCAACCTAGGCGGGGGGGCCGCCAATGAGCAGTTCTTC. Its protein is CASSPNLGGGAANEQFF.